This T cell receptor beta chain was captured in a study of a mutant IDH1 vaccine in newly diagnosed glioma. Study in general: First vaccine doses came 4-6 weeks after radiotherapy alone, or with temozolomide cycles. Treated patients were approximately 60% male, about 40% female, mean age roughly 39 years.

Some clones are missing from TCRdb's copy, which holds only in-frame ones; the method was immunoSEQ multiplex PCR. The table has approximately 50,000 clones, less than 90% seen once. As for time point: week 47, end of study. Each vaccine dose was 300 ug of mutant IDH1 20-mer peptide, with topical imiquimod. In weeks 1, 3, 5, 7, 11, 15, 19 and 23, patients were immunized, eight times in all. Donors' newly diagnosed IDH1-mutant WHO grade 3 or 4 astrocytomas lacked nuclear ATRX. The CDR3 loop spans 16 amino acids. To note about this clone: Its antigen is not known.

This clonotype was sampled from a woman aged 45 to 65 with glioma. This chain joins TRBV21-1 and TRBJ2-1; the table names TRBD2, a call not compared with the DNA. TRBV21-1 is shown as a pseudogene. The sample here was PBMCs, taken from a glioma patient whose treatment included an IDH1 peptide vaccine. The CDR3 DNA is TGTGCCAGCAGCAAAGGGGAGGGTCTGTCCTACAATGAGCAGTTCTTC. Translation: CASSKGEGLSYNEQFF.